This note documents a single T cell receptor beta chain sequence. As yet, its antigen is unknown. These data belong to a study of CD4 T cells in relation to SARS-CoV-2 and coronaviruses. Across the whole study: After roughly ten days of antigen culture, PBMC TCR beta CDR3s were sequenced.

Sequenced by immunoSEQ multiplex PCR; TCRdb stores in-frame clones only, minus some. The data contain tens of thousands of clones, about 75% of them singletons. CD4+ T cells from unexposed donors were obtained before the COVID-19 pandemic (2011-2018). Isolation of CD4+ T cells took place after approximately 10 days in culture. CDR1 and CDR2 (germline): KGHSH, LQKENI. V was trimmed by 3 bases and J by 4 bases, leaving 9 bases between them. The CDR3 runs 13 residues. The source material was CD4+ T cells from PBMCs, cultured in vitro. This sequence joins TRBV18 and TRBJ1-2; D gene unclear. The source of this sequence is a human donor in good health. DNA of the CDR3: TGTGCCAGCTCACCTGGGTCATCCTATGGCTACACCTTC. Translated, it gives CASSPGSSYGYTF.